This is a list of T cell receptor beta chains from one sample in a study of vaccination effects on CD4 cells after COVID-19. Repertoires were generated with immunoSEQ multiplex PCR, while TCRdb's copy carries only in-frame clones and drops some. Of tens of thousands of clones listed, around three quarters are singletons. Their target antigens are unknown. The material was CD4+ T cells from PBMCs cultured with HCoV-OC43 spike peptides, obtained after COVID-19 vaccination. These receptors all come from a human donor who received a COVID-19 vaccine. The CDR3 runs from the conserved cysteine through the conserved F or W. The D gene is left open where the match is weak. Clone size is given for some rows only: seen once, a few or many times, or a class if the clone is expanded.

size,J,D,V,DNA,CDR3
NA,TRBJ1-5,TRBD1,TRBV6-5,TGTGCCAGCAGCTTAACAGGGGCGAGCTATCAGCCCCAGCATTTT,CASSLTGASYQPQHF
NA,TRBJ1-2,NA,TRBV5-1,TGCGCCAGCAGCTTGGCAACCGGGGGCTATGGCTACACCTTC,CASSLATGGYGYTF
NA,TRBJ1-1,TRBD1,TRBV9,TGTGCCAGCAGCGTCGACAGGGGGAGTTACACTGAAGCTTTCTTT,CASSVDRGSYTEAFF
NA,TRBJ1-2,TRBD1,TRBV9,TGTGCCAGCAGCGCGAGGGGGCAGGGTAAAAACTATGGCTACACCTTC,CASSARGQGKNYGYTF
NA,TRBJ2-5,TRBD2,TRBV6-5,TGTGCCAGCAGACGGGGGGGCCAAGAGACCCAGTACTTC,CASRRGGQETQYF
NA,TRBJ1-2,TRBD1,TRBV3-1/TRBV3-2,TGTGCCAGCAGCCTAGACAGGGCCGGTCGTGGCTACACCTTC,CASSLDRAGRGYTF
NA,TRBJ1-3,NA,TRBV7-9,TGTGCCGCAAGGCTTTCCTCTGGAAACACCATATATTTT,CAARLSSGNTIYF
NA,TRBJ2-5,NA,TRBV20-1,TGCAGTGCTAGTTGGGGGCAAGAGACCCAGTACTTC,CSASWGQETQYF
NA,TRBJ2-1,NA,TRBV15,TGTGCCACCAGCAGAGAGGGGGGCATAGGAAACAGTGAGCAGTTCTTC,CATSREGGIGNSEQFF
NA,TRBJ1-4,TRBD1,TRBV2,TGTGCCAGCAGGATCGGGACAGCGCTTGGTTTACTGTTTTTT,CASRIGTALGLLFF
NA,TRBJ2-3,NA,TRBV12-5,TGTGCTAGTGGTTTGTCTCCAAGGTGGGGGACAGATACGCAGTATTTT,CASGLSPRWGTDTQYF
NA,TRBJ1-1,NA,TRBV12-3/TRBV12-4,TGTGCCAGCAGTTTATTGGTGAACACTGAAGCTTTCTTT,CASSLLVNTEAFF
NA,TRBJ1-3,NA,TRBV7-2,TGTGCCAGCAGCAACCGGGACGGCTCTGGAAACACCATATATTTT,CASSNRDGSGNTIYF
few,TRBJ2-2,TRBD1,TRBV9,TGTGCCAGCAGCGCCCGGGACAGGGTCCCCGGGGAGCTGTTTTTT,CASSARDRVPGELFF
NA,TRBJ2-5,TRBD2,TRBV5-1,TGCGCCAGCAGCTTGCCCGGGGGGGAGGAGACCCAGTACTTC,CASSLPGGEETQYF
NA,TRBJ2-2,NA,TRBV3-1/TRBV3-2,TGTGCCAGCAGCCGAGGGTGGCAGGGGATCGCCGGGGAGCTGTTTTTT,CASSRGWQGIAGELFF
NA,TRBJ2-5,NA,TRBV2,TGTGCCAGCAGACAGTCCCAAGAGACCCAGTACTTC,CASRQSQETQYF
NA,TRBJ2-5,NA,TRBV7-8,TGTGCCAGCAGCTTAGGGGCGGGGGCCCCCCAAGAGACCCAGTACTTC,CASSLGAGAPQETQYF
NA,TRBJ1-3,NA,TRBV12-3/TRBV12-4,TGTGCCAGCAGTTTTACCAGGACTATATATTTT,CASSFTRTIYF
NA,TRBJ1-2,TRBD1,TRBV9,TGTGCCAGCAGCGGAACAGGGGGCTTGGCTGGCTACACCTTC,CASSGTGGLAGYTF
NA,TRBJ2-5,TRBD1,TRBV7-9,TGTGCCAGCAGCCTAAGATTCGGACAGGGGGCCCCCCAAGAGACCCAGTACTTC,CASSLRFGQGAPQETQYF
NA,TRBJ1-5,NA,TRBV6-5,TGTGCCAGTGGTCCTACTAATACTCAGCCCCAGCATTTT,CASGPTNTQPQHF
NA,TRBJ2-5,NA,TRBV18,TGTGCCAGCTCACCACCCACCCAGTTGGGCGGGACCCAGTACTTC,CASSPPTQLGGTQYF
NA,TRBJ1-1,NA,TRBV7-3,TGTGCCAGCAGCTTATTCGGTATCGTCGGGAACACTGAAGCTTTCTTT,CASSLFGIVGNTEAFF
NA,TRBJ1-2,NA,TRBV19,TGTGCCAGTAGTCCTCAGGGAACGGGTAACTATGGCTACACCTTC,CASSPQGTGNYGYTF
NA,TRBJ2-4,NA,TRBV9,TGTGCCAGCAGCGTAGGTTCCGGCAGGAACATTCAGTACTTC,CASSVGSGRNIQYF
NA,TRBJ1-2,NA,TRBV7-8,TGTGCCAGCAGCTTAGACCGGGACAACTATGGCTACACCTTC,CASSLDRDNYGYTF
NA,TRBJ1-1,TRBD1,TRBV7-9,TGTGCCAGCAGCTTAGTGAACAGGGGGGACACTGAAGCTTTCTTT,CASSLVNRGDTEAFF
NA,TRBJ2-3,NA,TRBV19,TGTGCCAGTAAAGACCGCGGCGGGGGCTCCACAGATACGCAGTATTTT,CASKDRGGGSTDTQYF
NA,TRBJ2-3,NA,TRBV6-2/TRBV6-3,TGTGCCAGCAGTAGAGACAGGTCAGATACGCAGTATTTT,CASSRDRSDTQYF
NA,TRBJ1-3,NA,TRBV28,TGTGCCAGCAGTTTCGGGTTCTCCGGAAACACCATATATTTT,CASSFGFSGNTIYF
NA,TRBJ2-5,NA,TRBV6-5,TGTGCCAGCAGCCCCGCGGCGCCGGGGACCCAGTACTTC,CASSPAAPGTQYF
NA,TRBJ2-5,NA,TRBV11-1,TGTGCCAGCAGCTTCGGACTAACTCAAGAGACCCAGTACTTC,CASSFGLTQETQYF
NA,TRBJ2-2,TRBD2,TRBV7-2,TGTGCCAGCAGGTGGGGCGGGGGGCTCGGGACCGGGGAGCTGTTTTTT,CASRWGGGLGTGELFF
few,TRBJ1-4,TRBD1,TRBV25-1,TGTGCCAGCAGTTTCCGACAGGGGGTCGTGGAAAAACTGTTTTTT,CASSFRQGVVEKLFF
NA,TRBJ2-2,TRBD1,TRBV19,TGTGCCAGTAGTATGGGACAGGGGTATAGTTGGACCGGGGAGCTGTTTTTT,CASSMGQGYSWTGELFF
NA,TRBJ2-5,TRBD2,TRBV18,TGTGCCAGCACTAGCGGGCTGGGCGAGACCCAGTACTTC,CASTSGLGETQYF
NA,TRBJ2-3,NA,TRBV4-2,TGTGCCAGCAGCCAAGAGACTCAAGGGAGCACAGATACGCAGTATTTT,CASSQETQGSTDTQYF
NA,TRBJ1-4,NA,TRBV7-8,TGTGCCAGCAGCTTAGGGGTGGGAAAACTGTTTTTT,CASSLGVGKLFF
NA,TRBJ1-5,NA,TRBV19,TGTGCCAGTAGCCCCCAGGGGAGCAATCAGCCCCAGCATTTT,CASSPQGSNQPQHF
once,TRBJ2-6,NA,TRBV5-5,TGTGCCAGCAGCGTGATGGGGGTCTCTGGGGCCAACGTCCTGACTTTC,CASSVMGVSGANVLTF
NA,TRBJ2-3,TRBD1,TRBV3-1/TRBV3-2,TGTGCCAGCAGCCAGGGACAGTTACGCACAGATACGCAGTATTTT,CASSQGQLRTDTQYF
few,TRBJ2-1,NA,TRBV20-1,TGCAGTGCTAGAGTTAGAGGGGGGTGGGTCTTC,CSARVRGGWVF
NA,TRBJ1-1,NA,TRBV4-1,TGCGCCAGCAGCCAAGTTTTGCAGGGTCGGCCTGAAGCTTTCTTT,CASSQVLQGRPEAFF
NA,TRBJ2-3,NA,TRBV29-1,TGCAGCGTTGAATCTGGCGCAGATACGCAGTATTTT,CSVESGADTQYF
NA,TRBJ2-3,NA,TRBV6-6,TGTGCCAGCAGTTACCGAGGGACCACCACAGATACGCAGTATTTT,CASSYRGTTTDTQYF
NA,TRBJ2-3,TRBD1,TRBV6-4,TGTGCCAGCAGTGTAACCGGGACAGGGAGAGGGGAAGATACGCAGTATTTT,CASSVTGTGRGEDTQYF
NA,TRBJ1-3,TRBD1,TRBV4-3,TGCGCCAGCAGCCCGGGGACAGGCCGCTCTGGAAACACCATATATTTT,CASSPGTGRSGNTIYF
NA,TRBJ2-5,TRBD2,TRBV28,TGTGCCAGCATCAGGGGACTAGCGGGGGCGGCCCAGTACTTC,CASIRGLAGAAQYF
NA,TRBJ1-3,NA,TRBV20-1,TGCAGTGCTAGTCTGGGAGGCGCTGGAAACACCATATATTTT,CSASLGGAGNTIYF
NA,TRBJ2-4,NA,TRBV10-1,TGCGCCAGCAGGACGGAGCTAGCCAAAAACATTCAGTACTTC,CASRTELAKNIQYF
NA,TRBJ2-5,NA,TRBV2,TGTGCCAGCAGCTTCACAGCGCCGCAAGAGACCCAGTACTTC,CASSFTAPQETQYF
NA,TRBJ2-2,NA,TRBV5-1,TGCGCCAGCAGCTTGGCCAGGAACACCGGGGAGCTGTTTTTT,CASSLARNTGELFF
NA,TRBJ1-1,NA,TRBV28,TGTGCCAGCAGTTTCCGGGGGGCTAACACTGAAGCTTTCTTT,CASSFRGANTEAFF
NA,TRBJ1-5,TRBD1,TRBV9,TGTGCCAGCACCGCCGGGACAGGGGGCAATCAGCCCCAGCATTTT,CASTAGTGGNQPQHF
NA,TRBJ2-3,TRBD1,TRBV3-1/TRBV3-2,TGTGCCAGCAGCCACCGGGACAGGAGGGATACGCAGTATTTT,CASSHRDRRDTQYF
NA,TRBJ2-2,NA,TRBV7-2,TGTGCCAGCAGCTTAAATCCCCAGGGGAACACCGGGGAGCTGTTTTTT,CASSLNPQGNTGELFF
NA,TRBJ2-3,NA,TRBV4-2,TGTGCCAGCAGCCAAGGAGGCCTGCTGGGGGGTACGCAGTATTTT,CASSQGGLLGGTQYF
few,TRBJ2-2,NA,TRBV7-7,TGTGCCAGCAGCTCATCCTGGGGTACGAACACCGGGGAGCTGTTTTTT,CASSSSWGTNTGELFF